This T cell receptor (beta chain) originates from a study of T cells in Graves' hyperthyroidism and ophthalmopathy. This clonotype was seen ten or more times. The antigen remains undetermined. Amplified TCR beta CDR3 regions came from RNA transcripts. RT-PCR in the first round (using the HTBI primer set) targeted the TCR CDR3. TCRdb called the multiplex PCR reads again in MiXCR, with one record for every CDR3 protein. The table includes about 360,000 distinct CDR3 sequences, approximately 13% detected once. Study-wide results and caveats: Most thyroid clonotypes that were expanded above 0.001 also turned up in blood. Researchers report that a 13 V-J model separated ophthalmopathy from stable hyperthyroidism.

The V end lost 3 bases, the J end lost 1 base, and 9 bases lay between the germline ends. Per the germline V gene, CDR1 is DFQATT and CDR2 is SNEGSKA (reference sequence). The CDR3 is 13 amino acids. The chain recombines TRBV20-1 with TRBJ1-1, with a weak D call TRBD1 (5 bases). Sequenced: blood. The receptor comes from a woman younger than 35 with Graves' hyperthyroidism. The CDR3 coding sequence is TGCAGTGCTAGGAAAGGGGCGAACACTGAAGCTTTCTTT. It yields the protein CSARKGANTEAFF.